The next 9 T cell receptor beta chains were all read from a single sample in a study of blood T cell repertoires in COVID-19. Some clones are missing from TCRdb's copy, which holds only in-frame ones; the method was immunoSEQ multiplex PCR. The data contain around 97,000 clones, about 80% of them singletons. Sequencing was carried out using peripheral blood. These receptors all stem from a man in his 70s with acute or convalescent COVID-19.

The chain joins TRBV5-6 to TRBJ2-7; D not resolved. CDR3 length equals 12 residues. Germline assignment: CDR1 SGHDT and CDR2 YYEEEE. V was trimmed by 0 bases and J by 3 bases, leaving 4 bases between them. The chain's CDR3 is CASSLVSYEQYF. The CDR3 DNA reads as TGTGCCAGCAGCTTGGTGAGCTACGAGCAGTACTTC. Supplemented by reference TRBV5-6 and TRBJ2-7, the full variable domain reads DAGVTQSPTHLIKTRGQQVTLRCSPKSGHDTVSWYQQALGQGPQFIFQYYEEEERQRGNFPDRFSGHQFPNYSSELNVNALLLGDSALYLCASSLVSYEQYFGPGTRLTVT.

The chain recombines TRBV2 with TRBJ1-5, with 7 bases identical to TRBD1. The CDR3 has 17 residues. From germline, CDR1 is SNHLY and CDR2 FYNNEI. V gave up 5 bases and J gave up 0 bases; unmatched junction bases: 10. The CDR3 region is CASSKGQTYYSNQPQHF. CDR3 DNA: TGTGCCAGCAGTAAGGGACAGACCTATTATAGCAATCAGCCCCAGCATTTT.

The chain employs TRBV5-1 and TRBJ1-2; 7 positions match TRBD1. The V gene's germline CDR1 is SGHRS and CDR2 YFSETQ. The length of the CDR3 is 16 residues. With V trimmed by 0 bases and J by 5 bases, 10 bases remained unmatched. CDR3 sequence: CASSLGQGRRDYGYTF. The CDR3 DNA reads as TGCGCCAGCAGCTTGGGACAGGGAAGAAGAGATTATGGCTACACCTTC.

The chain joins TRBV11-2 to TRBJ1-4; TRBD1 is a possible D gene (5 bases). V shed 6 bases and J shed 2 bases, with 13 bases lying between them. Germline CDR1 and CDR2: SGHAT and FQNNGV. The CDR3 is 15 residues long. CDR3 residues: CASRSSGGTNEKLFF. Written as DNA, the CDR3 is TGTGCCAGCAGATCAAGCGGGGGTACTAATGAAAAACTGTTTTTT.

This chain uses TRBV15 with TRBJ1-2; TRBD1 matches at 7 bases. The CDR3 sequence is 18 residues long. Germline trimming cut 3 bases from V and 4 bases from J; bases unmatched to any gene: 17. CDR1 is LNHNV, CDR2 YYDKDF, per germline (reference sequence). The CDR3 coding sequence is TGTGCCACCAGCAGGACTCCCCACAGGGGCCCATGGGGCTATGGCTACACCTTC. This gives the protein CATSRTPHRGPWGYGYTF.

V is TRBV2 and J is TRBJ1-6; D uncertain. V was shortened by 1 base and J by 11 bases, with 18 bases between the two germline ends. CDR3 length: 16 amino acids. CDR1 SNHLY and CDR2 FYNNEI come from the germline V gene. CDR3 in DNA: TGTGCCAGCAGTGAAGGGCGGCGACAAGGACTTGCACCCCTCCACTTT. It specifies CASSEGRRQGLAPLHF.

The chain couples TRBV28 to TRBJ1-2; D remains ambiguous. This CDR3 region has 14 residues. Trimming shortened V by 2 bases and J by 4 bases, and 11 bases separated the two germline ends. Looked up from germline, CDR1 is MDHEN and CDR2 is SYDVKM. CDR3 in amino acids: CASSLRRSTYGYTF. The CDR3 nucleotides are TGTGCCAGCAGTTTACGGAGATCAACCTATGGCTACACCTTC.

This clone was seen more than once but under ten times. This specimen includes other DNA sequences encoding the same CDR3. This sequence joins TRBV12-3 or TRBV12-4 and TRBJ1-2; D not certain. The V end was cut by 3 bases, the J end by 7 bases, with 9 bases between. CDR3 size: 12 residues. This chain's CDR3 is CASSFAGSGYTF. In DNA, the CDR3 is TGTGCCAGCAGTTTTGCGGGGTCTGGCTACACCTTC.

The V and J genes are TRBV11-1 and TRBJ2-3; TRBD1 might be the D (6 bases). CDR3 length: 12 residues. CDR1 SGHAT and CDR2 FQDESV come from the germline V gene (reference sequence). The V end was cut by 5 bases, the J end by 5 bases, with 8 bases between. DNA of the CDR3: TGTGCCAGCAGCGGCAGGGGAGATACGCAGTATTTT. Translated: CASSGRGDTQYF.